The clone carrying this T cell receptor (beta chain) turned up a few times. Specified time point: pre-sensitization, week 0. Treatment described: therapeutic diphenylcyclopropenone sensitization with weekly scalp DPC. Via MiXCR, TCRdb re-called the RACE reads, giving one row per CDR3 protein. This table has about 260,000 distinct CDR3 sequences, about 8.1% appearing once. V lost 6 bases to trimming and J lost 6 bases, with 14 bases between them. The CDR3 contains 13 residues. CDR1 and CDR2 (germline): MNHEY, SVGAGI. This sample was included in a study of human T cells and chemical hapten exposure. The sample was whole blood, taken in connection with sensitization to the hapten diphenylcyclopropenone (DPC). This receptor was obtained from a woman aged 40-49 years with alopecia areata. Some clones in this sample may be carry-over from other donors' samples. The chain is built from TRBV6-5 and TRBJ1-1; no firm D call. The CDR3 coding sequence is TGTGCCAGCAGCACCGCACGCGGCGCTGAAGCTTTCTTT. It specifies CASSTARGAEAFF.